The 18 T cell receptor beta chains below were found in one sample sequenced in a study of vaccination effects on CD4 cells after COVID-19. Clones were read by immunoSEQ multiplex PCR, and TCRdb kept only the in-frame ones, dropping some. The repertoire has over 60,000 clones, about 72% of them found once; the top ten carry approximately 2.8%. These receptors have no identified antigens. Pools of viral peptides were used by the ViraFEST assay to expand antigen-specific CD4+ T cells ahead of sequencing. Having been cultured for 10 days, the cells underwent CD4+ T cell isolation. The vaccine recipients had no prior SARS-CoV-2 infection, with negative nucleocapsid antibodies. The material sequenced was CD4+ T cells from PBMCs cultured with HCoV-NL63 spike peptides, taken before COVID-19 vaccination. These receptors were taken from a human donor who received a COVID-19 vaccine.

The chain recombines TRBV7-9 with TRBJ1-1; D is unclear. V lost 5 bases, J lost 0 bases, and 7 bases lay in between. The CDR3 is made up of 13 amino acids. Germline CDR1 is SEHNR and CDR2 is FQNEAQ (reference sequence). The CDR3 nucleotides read TGTGCCAGCAGCCTCGAGCTGAACACTGAAGCTTTCTTT. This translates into CASSLELNTEAFF.

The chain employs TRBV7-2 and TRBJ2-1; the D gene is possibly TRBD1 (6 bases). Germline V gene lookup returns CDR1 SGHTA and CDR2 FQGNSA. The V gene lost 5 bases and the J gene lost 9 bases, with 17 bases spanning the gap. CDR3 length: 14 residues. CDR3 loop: CASSPPQGSREQFF. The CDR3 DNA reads TGTGCCAGCAGCCCGCCTCAGGGGTCGCGTGAGCAGTTCTTC.

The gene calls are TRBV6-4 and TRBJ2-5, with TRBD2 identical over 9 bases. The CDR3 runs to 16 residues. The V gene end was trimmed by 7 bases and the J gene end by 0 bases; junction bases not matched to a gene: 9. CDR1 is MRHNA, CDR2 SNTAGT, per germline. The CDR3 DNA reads TGTGCCAGCAATAGTGGCGGGGGGGATCACCAAGAGACCCAGTACTTC. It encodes CASNSGGGDHQETQYF.

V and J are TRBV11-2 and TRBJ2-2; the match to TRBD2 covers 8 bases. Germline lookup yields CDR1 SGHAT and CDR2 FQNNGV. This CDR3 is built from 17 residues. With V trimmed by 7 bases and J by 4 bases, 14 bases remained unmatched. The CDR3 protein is CASNHGGLSGGTGELFF. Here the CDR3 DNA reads TGTGCCAGCAACCATGGGGGGTTAAGCGGGGGCACCGGGGAGCTGTTTTTT.

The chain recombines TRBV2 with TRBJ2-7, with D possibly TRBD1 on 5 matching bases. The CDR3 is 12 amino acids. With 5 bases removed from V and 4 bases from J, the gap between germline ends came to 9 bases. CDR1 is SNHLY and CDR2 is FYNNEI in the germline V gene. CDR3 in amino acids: CASSPQGYEQYV. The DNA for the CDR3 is TGTGCCAGCAGTCCCCAGGGTTACGAGCAGTACGTC.

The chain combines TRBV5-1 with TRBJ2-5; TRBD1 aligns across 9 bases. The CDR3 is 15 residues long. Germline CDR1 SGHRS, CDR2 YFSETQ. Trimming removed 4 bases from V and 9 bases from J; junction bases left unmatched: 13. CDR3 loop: CASSDPGQGSKAQYF. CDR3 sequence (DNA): TGCGCCAGCAGCGATCCGGGACAGGGCTCTAAGGCCCAGTACTTC.

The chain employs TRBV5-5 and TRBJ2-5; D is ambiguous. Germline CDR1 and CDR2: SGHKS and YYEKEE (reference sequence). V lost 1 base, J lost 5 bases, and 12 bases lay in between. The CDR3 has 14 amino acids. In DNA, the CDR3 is TGTGCCAGCAGCTTGACCTTCTATGGGGAGACCCAGTACTTC. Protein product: CASSLTFYGETQYF.

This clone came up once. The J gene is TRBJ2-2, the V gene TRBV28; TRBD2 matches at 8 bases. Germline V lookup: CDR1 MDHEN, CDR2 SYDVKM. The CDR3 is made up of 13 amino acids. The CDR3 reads CAERGHITGELFF. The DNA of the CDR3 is TGTGCAGAGCGGGGGCATATCACCGGGGAGCTGTTTTTT.

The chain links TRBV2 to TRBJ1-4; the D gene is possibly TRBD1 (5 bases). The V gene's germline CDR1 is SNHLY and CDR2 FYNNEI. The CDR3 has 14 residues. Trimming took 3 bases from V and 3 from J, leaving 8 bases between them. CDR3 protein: CASSEGLANEKLFF. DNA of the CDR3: TGTGCCAGCAGTGAGGGGCTAGCTAATGAAAAACTGTTTTTT.

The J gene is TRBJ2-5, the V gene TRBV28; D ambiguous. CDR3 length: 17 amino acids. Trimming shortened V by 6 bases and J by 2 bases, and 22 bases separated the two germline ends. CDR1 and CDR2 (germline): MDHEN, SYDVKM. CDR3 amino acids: CASSPNLGSLSQETQYF. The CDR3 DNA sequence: TGTGCCAGCAGCCCTAACCTCGGCAGCCTAAGTCAAGAGACCCAGTACTTC.

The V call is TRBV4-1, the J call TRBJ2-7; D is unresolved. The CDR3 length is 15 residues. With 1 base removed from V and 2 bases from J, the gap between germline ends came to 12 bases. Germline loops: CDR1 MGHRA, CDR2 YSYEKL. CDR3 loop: CASSQAASGTYEQYV. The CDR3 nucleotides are TGCGCCAGCAGCCAAGCCGCCAGTGGGACCTACGAGCAGTACGTC.

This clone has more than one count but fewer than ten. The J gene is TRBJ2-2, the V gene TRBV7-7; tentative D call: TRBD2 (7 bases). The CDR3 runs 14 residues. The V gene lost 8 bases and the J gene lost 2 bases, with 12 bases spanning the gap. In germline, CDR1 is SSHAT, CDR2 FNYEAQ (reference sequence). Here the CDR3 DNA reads TGTGCCAGCCGCGCGGGGGCCAACACCGGGGAGCTGTTTTTT. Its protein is CASRAGANTGELFF.

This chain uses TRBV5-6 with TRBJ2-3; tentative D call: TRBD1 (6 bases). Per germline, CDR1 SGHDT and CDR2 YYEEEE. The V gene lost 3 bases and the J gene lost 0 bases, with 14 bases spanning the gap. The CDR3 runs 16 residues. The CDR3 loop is CASSYSRTASTDTQYF. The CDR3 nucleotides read TGTGCCAGCAGCTACTCCCGGACAGCTAGCACAGATACGCAGTATTTT.

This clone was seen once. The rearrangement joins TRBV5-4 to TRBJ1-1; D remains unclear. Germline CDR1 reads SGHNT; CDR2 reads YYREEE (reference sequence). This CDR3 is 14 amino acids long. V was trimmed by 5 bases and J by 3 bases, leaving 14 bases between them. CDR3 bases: TGTGCCAGCAGAGAGGGTAACATATACACTGAAGCTTTCTTT. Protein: CASREGNIYTEAFF.

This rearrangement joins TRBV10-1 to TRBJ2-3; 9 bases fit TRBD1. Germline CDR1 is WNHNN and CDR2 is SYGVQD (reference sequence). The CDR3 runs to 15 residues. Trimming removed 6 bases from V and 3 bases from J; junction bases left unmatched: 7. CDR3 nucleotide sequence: TGCGCCAGCAGGGCCGGGACAGGGAAAACAGATACGCAGTATTTT. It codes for CASRAGTGKTDTQYF.

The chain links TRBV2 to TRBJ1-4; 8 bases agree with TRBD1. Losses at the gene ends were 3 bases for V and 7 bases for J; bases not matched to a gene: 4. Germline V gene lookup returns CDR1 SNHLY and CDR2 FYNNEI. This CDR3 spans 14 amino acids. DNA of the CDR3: TGTGCCAGCAGTGAGTGGACAGGGAGTGAAAAACTGTTTTTT. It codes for CASSEWTGSEKLFF. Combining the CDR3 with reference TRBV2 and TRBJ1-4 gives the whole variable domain EPEVTQTPSHQVTQMGQEVILRCVPISNHLYFYWYRQILGQKVEFLVSFYNNEISEKSEIFDDQFSVERPDGSNFTLKIRSTKLEDSAMYFCASSEWTGSEKLFFGSGTQLSVL.

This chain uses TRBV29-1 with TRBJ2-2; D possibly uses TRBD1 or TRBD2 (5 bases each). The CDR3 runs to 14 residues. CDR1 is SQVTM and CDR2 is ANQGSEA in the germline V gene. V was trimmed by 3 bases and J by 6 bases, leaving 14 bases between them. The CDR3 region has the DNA TGCAGCGTTGACGGGAACAGGCGAGCCGGGGAGCTGTTTTTT. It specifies CSVDGNRRAGELFF.

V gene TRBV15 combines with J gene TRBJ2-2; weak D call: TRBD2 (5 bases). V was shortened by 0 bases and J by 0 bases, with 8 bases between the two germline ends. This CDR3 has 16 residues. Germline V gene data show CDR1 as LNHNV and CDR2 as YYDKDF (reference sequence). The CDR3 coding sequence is TGTGCCACCAGCAGAGATCACGGGACGAACACCGGGGAGCTGTTTTTT. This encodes CATSRDHGTNTGELFF.